Below, one T cell receptor beta chain is given with its context. The specificity of this receptor is unknown. It has no much larger one-base neighbor in the sample; base qualities were not kept. The immunoSEQ multiplex PCR assay was used to generate TCR libraries, with TCR-beta and/or TCR-alpha/delta assays applied to each sample. Amplified TCR libraries were sequenced on the Illumina high-throughput platform. Per the authors' processing: Clustering and dimensionality reduction relied on pairwise TCRdist distances among GMM-specific receptors from T cells that were either sorted ex vivo or expanded in vitro. The score assigned to each clinical repertoire was mean NN-distance, meaning the average TCRdist to the nearest 10% of tetramer-positive reference sequences. GEM TCR motif frequency was calculated as the fraction of unique TCRs that matched known GEM sequences by V/J usage and CDR3 length. Active tuberculosis was classified by linear discriminant analysis with leave-one-out cross-validation, implemented in scikit-learn. The source is immuneACCESS, and TCRdb retained only in-frame sequences with V and J called. Part of the clones is not carried over; for the studies checked, unresolved V genes explain less than half of this, and the remainder is unexplained. V, J and clone size reflect that table, while D and trimming were determined from the DNA. This sample gives around 45,000 clones in total; roughly 94% of them show up just once. The ten largest clonotypes hold 1.9% of the sample.

At study entry, a tuberculin skin test and the QuantiFERON-TB GOLD In-Tube IGRA were used to screen adolescents for latent tuberculosis infection. Immunosequencing of unsorted cryopreserved PBMC covered, on average, around 100,000 T cells per clinical donor. Eleven high schools in the Worcester region of the Western Cape, South Africa, served as enrollment sites for adolescents aged 12 to 18 years. About 10 M. tuberculosis-infected and around 10 uninfected adolescents were selected with matching for age and sex. PBMC from adolescents were isolated by density centrifugation from freshly drawn heparinized blood and then cryopreserved. The CDR3 holds 15 amino acids from the cysteine to the phenylalanine. The CDR3 DNA has 45 bases and is translated from base 1. A distance of 14 bases separates the germline ends of V and J, which lose 6 bases and 0 bases respectively. The germline V gene provides CDR1 MDHEN and CDR2 SYDVKM.

These data are taken from a study of T cells in tuberculosis (dated by TCRdb to between 2017 and 2018). Background for the entire study: The study combined CD1B tetramers and high-throughput TCR immunosequencing to characterize T cells specific for the mycobacterial lipid antigen glucose monomycolate (GMM). In a South African clinical cohort, IGRA-negative adolescents, IGRA-positive adolescents with latent tuberculosis and adults with active tuberculosis were compared, with nine to eleven people in each group.

What the work shows at the level of the full study, not this receptor alone: An accuracy of roughly 84% (AUROC 0.90) was reached by a classifier using the diverse GMM-specific repertoire, compared with about 70% accuracy when GEM motif frequencies were used. Shorter CDR3-alpha lengths in active tuberculosis patients partly drove the smaller NN-distances, and the TCR-beta difference was not statistically significant. Which clinical samples got chosen depended on the availability of cryopreserved specimens, and the active tuberculosis cases were adults, whereas the controls were adolescents. Compared with IGRA-negative controls, TCR-alpha repertoires from active tuberculosis had smaller mean NN-distances to GMM-specific TCRs, which suggests clonal expansion of these TCRs.

Specimen: PBMCs. In this chain, TRBV28 is recombined with TRBJ1-2, with the D segment identity uncertain. This clonotype was sampled from a donor between 10 and 35 years old with latent tuberculosis or without tuberculosis infection. Some clones in this sample may be carry-over from other donors' samples. The nucleotide sequence reads TGTGCCAGCAGCCCCCGGACTATCACTAACTATGGCTACACCTTC. This gives the protein CASSPRTITNYGYTF.